The next 28 T cell receptor beta chains were all read from a single sample in a study of cytomegalovirus exposure and HLA in healthy donors. This PCR relied on a set of 60 Vbeta primers and 13 Jbeta primers. Only in-frame clones appear in the TCRdb table, and some are missing; sequencing was by immunoSEQ multiplex PCR. The sample contains approximately 100,000 clones, 74% of which appear only once. The sequenced sample was PBMCs. Receptor source: a human donor in good health.

The chain combines TRBV18 with TRBJ2-3; D is possibly TRBD2 (5 bases). V dropped 4 bases and J dropped 2 bases, with 10 bases sitting between them. The CDR3 has 14 amino acids. Germline V gene sequence: CDR1 KGHSH, CDR2 LQKENI. The CDR3 DNA follows: TGTGCCAGCTCACTTGGAGGAGACACAGATACGCAGTATTTT. Its translation is CASSLGGDTDTQYF.

The chain carries TRBV6-1 and TRBJ2-5; D unclear. Trimming took 4 bases from V and 2 from J, leaving 8 bases between them. The CDR3 extends over 13 amino acids. Germline V lookup: CDR1 MNHNS, CDR2 SASEGT. This CDR3 reads CASSALQQETQYF. The CDR3 DNA reads as TGTGCCAGCAGTGCTCTCCAGCAAGAGACCCAGTACTTC.

The chain combines TRBV5-1 with TRBJ1-2; 9 positions agree with TRBD1. The CDR3 covers 15 residues. V was pared by 0 bases and J by 2 bases, with 2 bases of the junction left unmatched. Germline assignment: CDR1 SGHRS and CDR2 YFSETQ. The DNA of the CDR3 is TGCGCCAGCAGCTTGGGTACAGGGGGCAACTATGGCTACACCTTC. It specifies CASSLGTGGNYGYTF.

The CDR3 coding sequence is TGTGCCAGCAGTTACGGGACAGGGATGAACACTGAAGCTTTCTTT. Residues: CASSYGTGMNTEAFF. The V and J genes are TRBV6-5 and TRBJ1-1; 9 bases are shared with TRBD1. Germline V CDR1 and CDR2: MNHEY, SVGAGI. This CDR3 has 15 residues. J was trimmed by 0 bases and V by 2 bases; bases with no gene match: 1.

CDR3 amino acids: CAWSPRAGGNTGELFF. In DNA form, the CDR3 reads TGTGCCTGGAGTCCACGTGCGGGAGGGAACACCGGGGAGCTGTTTTTT. V gene TRBV30 combines with J gene TRBJ2-2, with 8 bases fitting TRBD2. This CDR3 is 16 amino acids long. The junction had 6 bases not matched to a gene; V was cut back by 2 bases and J by 1 base. Looked up from germline, CDR1 is GTSNPN and CDR2 is SVGIG (reference sequence). The variable domain in full, completed from reference TRBV30 and TRBJ2-2, reads SQTIHQWPATLVQPVGSPLSLECTVEGTSNPNLYWYRQAAGRGLQLLFYSVGIGQISSEVPQNLSASRPQDRQFILSSKKLLLSDSGFYLCAWSPRAGGNTGELFFGEGSRLTVL.

This CDR3 reads CASSSDRGNSPLHF. CDR3 DNA sequence: TGTGCCAGCAGCTCCGACAGGGGAAATTCACCCCTCCACTTT. The chain uses TRBV13 and TRBJ1-6; 8 bases map to TRBD1. The V gene end was trimmed by 4 bases and the J gene end by 7 bases; junction bases not matched to a gene: 3. Germline CDR1 and CDR2: PRHDT and FYEKMQ (reference sequence). The CDR3 spans 14 residues.

Comments on this clone: Other DNA sequences from this sample encode an identical CDR3 as well. The V and J genes are TRBV27 and TRBJ1-5, with TRBD1 matching over 9 bases. Germline values: CDR1 MNHEY, CDR2 SMNVEV (reference sequence). The CDR3 extends over 15 amino acids. Trimming at V came to 3 bases and at J to 6 bases, leaving 6 bases not matched to a gene. The CDR3, as DNA: TGTGCCAGCAGTTTGCAACAGGGGGCAGGTCAGCCCCAGCATTTT. Its protein product is CASSLQQGAGQPQHF.

This chain uses TRBV29-1 with TRBJ2-2, with 8 bases matching TRBD1. Germline CDR1 reads SQVTM; CDR2 reads ANQGSEA. The CDR3 has 15 residues. V trimming: 5 bases; J trimming: 7 bases; junction bases outside the gene matches: 12. In nucleotides, the CDR3 is TGCAGCGTTAAGCCGACAGGGGAGTTTGGCGGGGAGCTGTTTTTT. Protein sequence: CSVKPTGEFGGELFF.

The chain has TRBV5-6 and TRBJ1-2; 8 bases agree with TRBD1. J lost 0 bases, V lost 6 bases, and 4 bases had no gene match. The CDR3 sequence is 14 residues long. The V gene's germline CDR1 is SGHDT and CDR2 YYEEEE. CDR3 loop: CASIRTGTNYGYTF. The CDR3 DNA is TGTGCCAGCATCCGGACAGGGACTAACTATGGCTACACCTTC.

In this sample, this clone turned up a few times. The chain carries TRBV27 and TRBJ1-6; D is unresolved. There are 16 residues in the CDR3. Trimming left V 0 bases short and J 0 bases short, with 6 bases between. Germline CDR1 and CDR2: MNHEY and SMNVEV (reference sequence). CDR3 sequence reads: CASSLSESSYNSPLHF. CDR3 DNA sequence: TGTGCCAGCAGTTTATCGGAGAGCTCCTATAATTCACCCCTCCACTTT.

V usage is TRBV6-1 and J usage is TRBJ2-7; D is uncertain. Germline V lookup: CDR1 MNHNS, CDR2 SASEGT. Trimming shortened V by 4 bases and J by 2 bases, and 12 bases separated the two germline ends. This CDR3 contains 14 residues. CDR3 sequence (DNA): TGTGCCAGCAGTGTTCAGCAGGCCCCCTACGAGCAGTACTTC. It codes for CASSVQQAPYEQYF.

The chain uses TRBV14 and TRBJ2-1; 9 positions match TRBD1. Per the germline V gene, CDR1 is SGHDN and CDR2 is FVKESK. This CDR3 has 16 amino acids. J was trimmed by 8 bases and V by 1 base; bases with no gene match: 9. The CDR3 reads CASSQVFRQGGDEQFF. The CDR3 coding sequence is TGTGCCAGCAGCCAAGTTTTCAGACAGGGGGGGGATGAGCAGTTCTTC.

The chain employs TRBV27 and TRBJ1-1; D perhaps matches TRBD1 (6 bases). The CDR3 contains 11 residues. Germline V lookup: CDR1 MNHEY, CDR2 SMNVEV (reference sequence). V lost 6 bases to trimming and J lost 5 bases, with 7 bases between them. The CDR3 here is CASRGGTEAFF. The CDR3 bases are TGTGCCAGCAGAGGGGGAACTGAAGCTTTCTTT.

The chain employs TRBV18 and TRBJ2-7, with D hard to call. V lost 6 bases and J 7 bases, leaving 16 bases between the germline ends. The CDR3 contains 13 residues. The V gene's germline CDR1 is KGHSH and CDR2 LQKENI. The CDR3 spells CASSPPLSGEQYF. The CDR3 nucleotides read TGTGCCAGCTCCCCTCCGCTTAGTGGTGAGCAGTACTTC.

The genes are TRBV15 and TRBJ2-4, with TRBD1 matching over 9 bases. Germline assignment: CDR1 LNHNV and CDR2 YYDKDF (reference sequence). This CDR3 is 14 amino acids long. V shed 5 bases and J 8 bases; nucleotides not matched to a gene: 7. As DNA, the CDR3 is TGTGCCACCAGCGCCCCGTGGACAGGGGACATTCAGTACTTC. Residues: CATSAPWTGDIQYF.

The genes are TRBV18 and TRBJ2-3; D gene unclear. The CDR3 spans 12 residues. Trimming shortened V by 6 bases and J by 6 bases, and 10 bases separated the two germline ends. CDR1 is KGHSH and CDR2 is LQKENI in the germline V gene. The CDR3 loop reads CASSTVSDTQYF. CDR3 coding DNA: TGTGCCAGCTCCACCGTGAGTGATACGCAGTATTTT.

The gene calls are TRBV30 and TRBJ2-7; perhaps TRBD1 as D (6 bases). V lost 1 base to trimming and J lost 6 bases, with 16 bases between them. The CDR3 extends over 14 amino acids. The germline gives CDR1 GTSNPN, CDR2 SVGIG (reference sequence). CDR3 bases: TGTGCCTGGAGTGGGGGGCAGGGTTCATTCGAGCAGTACTTC. Translating gives CAWSGGQGSFEQYF.

The V gene is TRBV7-2, the J gene TRBJ2-5, with 7 bases aligning to TRBD2. Germline V gene data show CDR1 as SGHTA and CDR2 as FQGNSA. Trimming took 2 bases from V and 5 from J; bases not matched to a gene: 5. The CDR3 totals 14 residues. As DNA, the CDR3 is TGTGCCAGCAGCTTAAGCGGGGCCGGGGAGACCCAGTACTTC. Translated: CASSLSGAGETQYF.

This chain connects TRBV5-1 to TRBJ1-3, with a weak D call TRBD1 (5 bases). Germline CDR1 reads SGHRS; CDR2 reads YFSETQ. Deletions cut 2 bases from V and 1 base from J, with 10 bases between. The CDR3 loop spans 15 amino acids. In DNA, the CDR3 is TGCGCCAGCAGCTTAACAGGTACTTCTGGAAACACCATATATTTT. Amino acids: CASSLTGTSGNTIYF. The variable domain in full, with the rest retrieved from reference TRBV5-1 and TRBJ1-3, is KAGVTQTPRYLIKTRGQQVTLSCSPISGHRSVSWYQQTPGQGLQFLFEYFSETQRNKGNFPGRFSGRQFSNSRSEMNVSTLELGDSALYLCASSLTGTSGNTIYFGEGSWLTVV.

The V call is TRBV29-1, the J call TRBJ1-2; D is undetermined. Trimming removed 7 bases at V and 5 bases at J, with 11 bases between. This CDR3 has 11 amino acids. The V gene's germline CDR1 is SQVTM and CDR2 ANQGSEA. CDR3 sequence: CSALEDYGYTF. The CDR3 DNA reads as TGCAGCGCCCTGGAGGATTATGGCTACACCTTC. The complete variable domain, with remaining parts taken from reference TRBV29-1 and TRBJ1-2, reads SAVISQKPSRDICQRGTSLTIQCQVDSQVTMMFWYRQQPGQSLTLIATANQGSEATYESGFVIDKFPISRPNLTFSTLTVSNMSPEDSSIYLCSALEDYGYTFGSGTRLTVV.

This clone was observed a handful of times. The chain carries TRBV4-2 and TRBJ2-7, with 10 bases matching TRBD2. The CDR3 runs to 15 residues. The V and J ends lost 4 bases and 1 base, in that order; junction bases with no gene match: 4. CDR1 is LGHNA and CDR2 is YNFKEQ in the germline V gene. DNA for the CDR3: TGTGCCAGCAGCCTTCAGCGGGAGGGATCCTACGAGCAGTACTTC. Encoded protein: CASSLQREGSYEQYF.

The chain links TRBV7-3 to TRBJ1-1, with a tentative D call TRBD1 (5 bases). V gave up 4 bases and J gave up 1 base, with 7 bases separating them. CDR1 is SGHTA, CDR2 FQGTGA, per germline. This CDR3 comprises 13 residues. The CDR3 nucleotides read TGTGCCAGCAGCTCTCAGGGGAACACTGAAGCTTTCTTT. Protein product: CASSSQGNTEAFF.

J is TRBJ2-7 and V is TRBV9, with D possibly TRBD1 on 6 matching bases. CDR1 is SGDLS and CDR2 is YYNGEE in the germline V gene. CDR3 length: 15 amino acids. V lost 2 bases and J 0 bases, leaving 12 bases between the germline ends. CDR3 residues: CASSVGLGGSYEQYF. CDR3 coding DNA: TGTGCCAGCAGCGTCGGTCTAGGGGGCTCCTACGAGCAGTACTTC.

This clone came up a few times. The chain is built from TRBV6-5 and TRBJ2-2; D is perhaps TRBD2 (7 bases). Deletions cut 8 bases from V and 3 bases from J, with 13 bases between. There are 14 residues in the CDR3. From germline, CDR1 is MNHEY and CDR2 SVGAGI. In DNA form, the CDR3 reads TGTGCCAGCCGGGGGGAGGGGGACACCGGGGAGCTGTTTTTT. It encodes CASRGEGDTGELFF.

The rearrangement uses TRBV5-1 and TRBJ1-2; D not resolved. The germline V gene encodes CDR1 SGHRS and CDR2 YFSETQ. The CDR3 is 14 amino acids. Between the trimmed V and J ends, which lost 4 bases and 1 base, there was a span of 11 bases. The CDR3 coding sequence is TGCGCCAGCAGCGACCCCCGGGATAACTATGGCTACACCTTC. This codes for CASSDPRDNYGYTF.

To note about this clone: An end of the junction does not agree with germline; a read error may underlie this. This chain uses TRBV7-9 with TRBJ2-4; no firm D call. Germline values: CDR1 SEHNR, CDR2 FQNEAQ (reference sequence). This CDR3 has 17 residues. In DNA, the CDR3 is TGTTCCAGCAGCTCATTCCCTACGTCTCTAGCCAAAAACATTCAGTACTTC. It codes for CSSSSFPTSLAKNIQYF.

This clone was seen once. The CDR3 protein is CASNTNRGRRWIDYGYTF. Here the CDR3 DNA reads TGCGCCAGCAACACAAACAGGGGGCGTCGATGGATAGACTATGGCTACACCTTC. This sequence joins TRBV10-1 and TRBJ1-2; 9 nucleotides match TRBD1. The ends lost 7 bases at V and 3 bases at J; junction bases unmatched: 18. The CDR3 extends over 18 amino acids. CDR1 WNHNN and CDR2 SYGVQD come from the germline V gene (reference sequence).

V is TRBV11-2 and J is TRBJ2-7, with 9 bases aligning to TRBD2. The germline gives CDR1 SGHAT, CDR2 FQNNGV. V lost 4 bases and J lost 2; bases outside the gene matches: 12. This CDR3 has 17 residues. The CDR3 DNA reads TGTGCCAGCAGCTCTCCCTCTGGGCTAGCGGGGCCCTACGAGCAGTACTTC. It is translated as CASSSPSGLAGPYEQYF.